A single sample is the source of the 8 T cell receptor beta chains below, sequenced in a study of control samples from healthy donors and cancer patients (TCRdb year 2020). Library preparation was by the immunoSEQ multiplex PCR assay. This immuneACCESS table, as held by TCRdb, lists in-frame sequences with V and J called but not all clones. Of the missing ones, under half trace to an unresolved V gene in checked studies; the others have no known cause. This sample is represented by roughly 120,000 clones; around 87% of them were singletons. The ten largest clones take up roughly 12% of the sample. Sequencing was carried out using blood. These receptors were collected from a man aged 30-40 years in good health.

The V and J genes are TRBV5-4 and TRBJ1-2, with 9 bases aligning to TRBD1. The CDR3 totals 11 residues. Germline CDR1 SGHNT, CDR2 YYREEE (reference sequence). V gave up 2 bases and J gave up 13 bases; unmatched junction bases: 3. The CDR3, as DNA: TGTGCCAGCAGCTTACAGGGGGCATTCACCTTC. It yields the protein CASSLQGAFTF.

The chain combines TRBV4-1 with TRBJ1-4, with D unclear. Trimming removed 3 bases from V and 0 bases from J, with 8 bases in between. The CDR3 contains 15 residues. Germline V CDR1 and CDR2: MGHRA, YSYEKL. The CDR3 region is CASSHQYATNEKLFF. CDR3 DNA: TGCGCCAGCAGCCATCAATATGCAACTAATGAAAAACTGTTTTTT.

The V gene is TRBV5-1, the J gene TRBJ1-1, with 8 bases that match TRBD1. The length of the CDR3 is 13 residues. V was clipped by 4 bases and J by 4 bases; unmatched bases: 3. Germline-derived CDR1 and CDR2 are SGHRS and YFSETQ. The CDR3 is CASSRTGITEAFF. DNA for the CDR3: TGCGCCAGCAGCAGGACAGGGATCACTGAAGCTTTCTTT.

This clone has a single count. CDR3: CASRGEEKLFF. The CDR3 nucleotides are TGTGCCAGCAGGGGGGAGGAAAAACTGTTTTTT. The chain has TRBV12-3 or TRBV12-4 and TRBJ1-4, with D possibly being TRBD1 (5 bases). The CDR3 covers 11 residues. V lost 6 bases and J 8 bases, leaving 7 bases between the germline ends.

This sequence joins TRBV4-1 and TRBJ1-5, with D maybe TRBD1 (5 bases). Germline CDR1 reads MGHRA; CDR2 reads YSYEKL. This CDR3 is built from 14 residues. V lost 1 base and J lost 7, with 11 bases in between. The CDR3 loop is CASSQVGVNQPQHF. The CDR3 DNA reads TGCGCCAGCAGCCAAGTGGGGGTAAACCAGCCCCAGCATTTT.

This sequence joins TRBV18 and TRBJ2-7; TRBD1 agrees at 7 bases. CDR1 and CDR2 (germline): KGHSH, LQKENI. This CDR3 spans 12 amino acids. With V trimmed by 6 bases and J by 2 bases, 1 base remained unmatched. The CDR3 loop is CASSGTAYEQYF. CDR3 bases: TGTGCCAGCTCCGGGACAGCCTACGAGCAGTACTTC.

This clone was detected only a few times. The chain couples TRBV7-2 to TRBJ2-3, with TRBD2 identical over 10 bases. The J segment lost 10 bases and the V segment lost 4 bases, leaving 14 bases of the junction unmatched. This CDR3 is 16 amino acids long. Germline CDR1 reads SGHTA; CDR2 reads FQGNSA. The CDR3 DNA reads as TGTGCCAGCAGCTCAGGGCCTACTGTCAGCGGGGGGGCGCAGTATTTT. Translating gives CASSSGPTVSGGAQYF.

V is TRBV24-1 and J is TRBJ2-5; D possibly corresponds to TRBD1 (6 bases). The CDR3 has 14 amino acids. Looked up from germline, CDR1 is KGHDR and CDR2 is SFDVKD. V lost 4 bases, J lost 3 bases, and 11 bases lay in between. CDR3 in amino acids: CATSDPGVKETQYF. CDR3 nucleotide sequence: TGTGCCACCAGTGACCCAGGGGTTAAAGAGACCCAGTACTTC.